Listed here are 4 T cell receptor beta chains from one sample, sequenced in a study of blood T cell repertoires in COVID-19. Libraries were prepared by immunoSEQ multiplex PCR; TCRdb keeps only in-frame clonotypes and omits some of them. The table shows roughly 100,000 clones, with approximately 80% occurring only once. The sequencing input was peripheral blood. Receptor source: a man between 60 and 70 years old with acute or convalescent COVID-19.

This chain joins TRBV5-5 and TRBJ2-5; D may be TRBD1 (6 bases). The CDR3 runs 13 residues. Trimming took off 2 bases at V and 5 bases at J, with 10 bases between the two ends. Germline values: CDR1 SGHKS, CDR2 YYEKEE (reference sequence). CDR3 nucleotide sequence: TGTGCCAGCAGCTTAGGGGGAGAGGAGACCCAGTACTTC. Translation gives CASSLGGEETQYF.

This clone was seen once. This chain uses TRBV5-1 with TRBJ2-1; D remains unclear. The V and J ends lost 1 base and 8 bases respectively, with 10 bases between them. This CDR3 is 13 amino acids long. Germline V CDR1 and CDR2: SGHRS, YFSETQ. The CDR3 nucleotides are TGCGCCAGCAGCTTGCAACAGATCGATGAGCAGTTCTTC. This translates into CASSLQQIDEQFF. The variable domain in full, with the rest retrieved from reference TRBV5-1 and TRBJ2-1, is KAGVTQTPRYLIKTRGQQVTLSCSPISGHRSVSWYQQTPGQGLQFLFEYFSETQRNKGNFPGRFSGRQFSNSRSEMNVSTLELGDSALYLCASSLQQIDEQFFGPGTRLTVL.

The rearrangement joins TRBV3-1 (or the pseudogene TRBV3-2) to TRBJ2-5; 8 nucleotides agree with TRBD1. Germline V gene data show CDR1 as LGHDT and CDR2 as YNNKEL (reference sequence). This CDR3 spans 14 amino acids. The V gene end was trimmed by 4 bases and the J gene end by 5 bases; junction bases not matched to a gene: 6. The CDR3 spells CASSPPGGRETQYF. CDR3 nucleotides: TGTGCCAGCAGCCCACCAGGGGGCAGGGAGACCCAGTACTTC.

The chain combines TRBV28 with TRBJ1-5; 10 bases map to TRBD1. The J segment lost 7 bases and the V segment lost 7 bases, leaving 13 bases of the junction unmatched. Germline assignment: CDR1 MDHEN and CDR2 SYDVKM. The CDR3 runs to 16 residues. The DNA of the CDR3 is TGTGCCAGCACCCCCCAACGGGACAGGGGATGGCAGCCCCAGCATTTT. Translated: CASTPQRDRGWQPQHF.